This T cell receptor (beta chain) stems from a study of CXCR3-negative and CXCR3-positive naive CD8 T cells. Study background: TRB reads totalled about 140 million, about 1.5 +/- 0.3 million per library.

Study-level results: A higher hydrophobicity marked the TRB CDR3s of CXCR3-positive naive cells versus CXCR3-negative naive cells. Memory CD8+ cells showed much lower diversity, while both naive subsets were comparably high. Cryopreserved cells partially lost CXCR3 expression, and fresh PBMCs were used in most assays.

Concerning this clonotype itself: Its specificity is unknown.

The authors prepared UMI-labeled TRB cDNA libraries by 5' RACE. No DNA is given; TCRdb re-called the 5' RACE reads and lists each CDR3 protein once. The sample data list 110,000 or so distinct CDR3 sequences. Investigators sorted each CD8+ T cell subset in triplicate, taking approximately 330,000 cells each time. The germline V gene encodes CDR1 MGHRA and CDR2 YSYEKL. This CDR3 region has 15 residues. The chain combines TRBV4-1 with TRBJ2-7. The sequenced material came from naive CXCR3+ CD8+ T cells from blood. Indicated subset: CD45RO-CCR7+CD27+CD95- naive CD8+ T cells expressing CXCR3 (TNR3+). This receptor was identified in a human donor in good health. Some clones in this sample may be carry-over from other donors' samples. The CDR3 sequence: CASSPLALPSREQYF.